The source of this TCR beta chain is a study of blood T cell repertoires in COVID-19. Across the study: T cells, B-cell-depleted T cells, or PBMCs provided the cDNA or gDNA that served as material.

CDR1 is ENHRY and CDR2 is SYGVKD in the germline V gene. Trimming stripped 5 bases from V and 0 bases from J, with 16 bases between. This CDR3 is built from 16 residues. The authors' processing: Amplification of reference gene primers provided the estimated nucleated cell counts. Sequencing used immunoSEQ multiplex PCR; TCRdb keeps in-frame clones, though not all of them. The V and J calls and clone size are taken from that table; D and trimming were inferred from the DNA. The table has fewer than 500,000 clones, 70% to 90% seen once. The chain combines TRBV10-3 with TRBJ1-1; D is undetermined. This clonotype originated in a man aged 30 to 39 who had recovered from COVID-19. The sequenced sample consisted of PBMCs or T cells enriched from blood (not recorded which). Here the CDR3 reads CAISRGPNLMNTEAFF. The CDR3 DNA reads TGTGCCATCAGTCGAGGCCCAAACCTCATGAACACTGAAGCTTTCTTT.